These T cell receptor beta chains were read from a single sample in a study of OX40 agonist ivuxolimab in advanced cancers. The protocol was immunoSEQ multiplex PCR, while the TCRdb copy is restricted to in-frame clones and leaves out a portion. The repertoire holds fewer than 45,000 clones, with about 70% as singletons. The sequenced sample was CD4+ or CD8+ T cells sorted from blood, obtained in a trial of the OX40 agonist ivuxolimab. These receptor sequences come from an adult with an advanced solid tumor such as melanoma, head and neck, liver or kidney cancer. The CDR3 runs from the conserved cysteine through the conserved F or W. The order of the fields is clone size, J gene, V gene, D gene, CDR3 DNA, CDR3 protein. D genes are given only for firm matches. For some rows the clone size is stated as once, few or many, or as a class when expanded; others skip it.

NA | TRBJ1-6 | TRBV7-2 | NA | TGTGCCAGCAGCGAACGGAGCGGGGGGAAATCACCCCTCCACTTT | CASSERSGGKSPLHF
NA | TRBJ2-2 | TRBV6-1 | TRBD1 | TGTGCCAGCAGTGAACCCTGGACAGGGGTCACCGGGGAGCTGTTTTTT | CASSEPWTGVTGELFF
NA | TRBJ2-5 | TRBV5-1 | NA | TGCGCCAGCAGCTTGGCCAGGGGAGGTGAAGAGACCCAGTACTTC | CASSLARGGEETQYF
few | TRBJ2-7 | TRBV4-1 | NA | TGCGCCAGCAGCCAAGATGCACAGGACCCCTACGAGCAGTACTTC | CASSQDAQDPYEQYF
NA | TRBJ2-5 | TRBV9 | NA | TGTGCCAGCAGCCCCGGGACTCAAGAGACCCAGTACTTC | CASSPGTQETQYF
NA | TRBJ2-2 | TRBV6-6 | NA | TGTGCCAGCAGACCCCCCGGGGGTAACACCGGGGAGCTGTTTTTT | CASRPPGGNTGELFF
NA | TRBJ2-3 | TRBV6-1 | NA | TGTGCCAGCAGTCCCGCCCCAGGGGAGGGTTTT | CASSPAPGEGF
NA | TRBJ2-1 | TRBV4-2 | NA | TGTGCCAGCAGCCAGACTTACAATGAGCAGTTCTTC | CASSQTYNEQFF
once | TRBJ2-7 | TRBV5-1 | NA | TGCGCCAGCAGCTTTACAGGGAGCGAGCAGTACTTC | CASSFTGSEQYF
NA | TRBJ1-1 | TRBV5-4 | NA | TGTGCCAGCAGCCAGTTCTTGACGAACACTGAAGCTTTCTTT | CASSQFLTNTEAFF
NA | TRBJ2-7 | TRBV27 | NA | TGTGCCAGCAGTTTACAAGGGGCCCTAAACTACGAGCAGTACTTC | CASSLQGALNYEQYF
NA | TRBJ2-5 | TRBV4-2 | TRBD1 | TGTGCCAGCAGCCAAGGCCGAGCAGGGGGCCAAGAGACCCAGTACTTC | CASSQGRAGGQETQYF
few | TRBJ2-5 | TRBV5-1 | TRBD2 | TGCGCCAGCAGCCGTCTAGCGGGGGGCCAAGAGACCCAGTACTTC | CASSRLAGGQETQYF
NA | TRBJ1-5 | TRBV2 | NA | TGTGCCAGCAGTGACAATCAGCCCCAGCATTTT | CASSDNQPQHF
NA | TRBJ1-5 | TRBV19 | TRBD1 | TGTGCCAGTAGTATGACAGGGGGCGGTCAGCCCCAGCATTTT | CASSMTGGGQPQHF
NA | TRBJ1-1 | TRBV10-3 | TRBD1 | TGTGCCATCAGTAAGACAGGGCCCATGAACACTGAAGCTTTCTTT | CAISKTGPMNTEAFF